This T cell receptor (beta chain) was identified in a study of T cells in narcolepsy. Germline V gene data show CDR1 as SEHNR and CDR2 as FQNEAQ (reference sequence). Deletions cut 3 bases from V and 2 bases from J, with 4 bases between. The CDR3 extends over 12 amino acids. As for this clone: The sample contains more than one DNA sequence encoding this CDR3.

Sequencing was performed with immunoSEQ multiplex PCR; in TCRdb, only in-frame clones are kept and a portion is missing. The data hold approximately 25,000 clones, with approximately 78% observed a single time. The sequence derives from a human donor with narcolepsy. Sequencing used CD45RA- memory CD4+ T cells from PBMCs. The chain recombines TRBV7-9 with TRBJ1-1, with D hard to call. The CDR3 loop is CASSLVNTEAFF. In nucleotides, the CDR3 is TGTGCCAGCAGCTTGGTCAACACTGAAGCTTTCTTT.